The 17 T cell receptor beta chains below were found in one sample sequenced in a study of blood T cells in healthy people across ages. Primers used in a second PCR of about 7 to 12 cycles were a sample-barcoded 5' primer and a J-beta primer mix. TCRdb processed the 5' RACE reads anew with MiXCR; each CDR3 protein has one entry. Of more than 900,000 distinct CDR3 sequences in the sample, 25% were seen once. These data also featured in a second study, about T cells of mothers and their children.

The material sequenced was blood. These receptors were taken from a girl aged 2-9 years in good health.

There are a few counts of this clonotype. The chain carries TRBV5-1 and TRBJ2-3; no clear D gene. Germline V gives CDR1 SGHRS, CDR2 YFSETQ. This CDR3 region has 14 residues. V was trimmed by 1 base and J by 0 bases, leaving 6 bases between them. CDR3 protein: CASSLFFSTDTQYF. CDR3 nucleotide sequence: TGCGCCAGCAGCTTGTTTTTCAGCACAGATACGCAGTATTTT.

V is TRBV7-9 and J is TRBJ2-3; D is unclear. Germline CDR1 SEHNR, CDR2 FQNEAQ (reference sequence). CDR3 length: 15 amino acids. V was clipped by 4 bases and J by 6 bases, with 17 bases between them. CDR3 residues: CASSWPLSSPDTQYF. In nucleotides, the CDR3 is TGTGCCAGCAGCTGGCCCTTAAGTTCTCCCGATACGCAGTATTTT.

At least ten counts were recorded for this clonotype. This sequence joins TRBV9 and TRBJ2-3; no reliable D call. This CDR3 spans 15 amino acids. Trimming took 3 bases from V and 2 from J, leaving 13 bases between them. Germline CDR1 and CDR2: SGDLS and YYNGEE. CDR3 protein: CASSGRASDTDTQYF. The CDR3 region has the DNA TGTGCCAGCAGCGGCCGGGCCAGCGACACAGATACGCAGTATTTT.

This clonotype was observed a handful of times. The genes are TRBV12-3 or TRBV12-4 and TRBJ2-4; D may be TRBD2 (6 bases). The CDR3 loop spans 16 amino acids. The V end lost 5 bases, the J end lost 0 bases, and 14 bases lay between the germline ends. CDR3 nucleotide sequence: TGTGCCAGCAGTCGGGACTTTCTCCTAGCCAAAAACATTCAGTACTTC. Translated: CASSRDFLLAKNIQYF.

CDR3 coding DNA: TGCAGCGTTAACATCGCGGACAGGAACTACAATGAGCAGTTCTTC. Its translation: CSVNIADRNYNEQFF. The V call is TRBV29-1, the J call TRBJ2-5; 7 bases map to TRBD1. The J call is uncertain, as TRBJ2-1 better fits the DNA end. The CDR3 length is 15 residues. The V gene's germline CDR1 is SQVTM and CDR2 ANQGSEA.

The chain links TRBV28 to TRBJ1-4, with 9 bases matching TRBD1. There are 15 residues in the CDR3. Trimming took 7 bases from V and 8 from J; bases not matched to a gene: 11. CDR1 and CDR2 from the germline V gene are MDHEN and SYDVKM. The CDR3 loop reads CASMPPGQGVEKLFF. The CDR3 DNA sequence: TGTGCCAGCATGCCCCCGGGACAGGGTGTCGAAAAACTGTTTTTT.

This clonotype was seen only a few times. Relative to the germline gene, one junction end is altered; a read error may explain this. The CDR3 DNA reads TGCAGTGCGTTGAAGGGGGGTACGGGAAACACCGTATATTTT. Translated, it gives CSALKGGTGNTVYF. The rearrangement uses TRBV20-1 and TRBJ1-3; TRBD1 might be the D (6 bases). Germline lookup yields CDR1 DFQATT and CDR2 SNEGSKA (reference sequence). This CDR3 spans 14 amino acids.

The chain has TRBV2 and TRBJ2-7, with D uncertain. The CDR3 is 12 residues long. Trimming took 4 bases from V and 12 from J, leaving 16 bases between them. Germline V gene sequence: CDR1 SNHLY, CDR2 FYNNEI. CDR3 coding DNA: TGTGCCAGCAGTGCTAGTTGGGTTAAGTTGTACTTC. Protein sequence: CASSASWVKLYF. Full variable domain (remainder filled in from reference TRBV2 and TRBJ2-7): EPEVTQTPSHQVTQMGQEVILRCVPISNHLYFYWYRQILGQKVEFLVSFYNNEISEKSEIFDDQFSVERPDGSNFTLKIRSTKLEDSAMYFCASSASWVKLYFGPGTRLTVT.

In DNA, the CDR3 is TGCGCCAGCAGCCAAGACCGGGACAATAACTACGAGCAGTACTTC. It is translated as CASSQDRDNNYEQYF. This sequence joins TRBV4-1 and TRBJ2-5, with D maybe TRBD1 (6 bases). The DNA end is more similar to TRBJ2-7, so the J call may be wrong. Germline V lookup: CDR1 MGHRA, CDR2 YSYEKL. CDR3 length equals 15 residues.

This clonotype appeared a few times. The CDR3 DNA is TGCAGTGCCCAAGTCTTTCTAGCGGGAGGATACGAGCAGTTCTTC. Its translation is CSAQVFLAGGYEQFF. The genes are TRBV20-1 and TRBJ2-7; the match to TRBD2 covers 11 bases. The J call may not be correct, given that the DNA end is closer to TRBJ2-1. The CDR3 runs 15 residues. Germline V gives CDR1 DFQATT, CDR2 SNEGSKA (reference sequence).

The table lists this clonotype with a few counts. The CDR3 bases are TGTGCCAGCAGCTTTTTCCTGGCGACTAGCACAGATACGCAGTATTTT. As protein: CASSFFLATSTDTQYF. The chain recombines TRBV7-2 with TRBJ2-3; unclear D gene. The ends were cut back, 3 bases at V and 0 bases at J, with 13 bases in the middle. The CDR3 has 16 residues. Germline-derived CDR1 and CDR2 are SGHTA and FQGNSA.

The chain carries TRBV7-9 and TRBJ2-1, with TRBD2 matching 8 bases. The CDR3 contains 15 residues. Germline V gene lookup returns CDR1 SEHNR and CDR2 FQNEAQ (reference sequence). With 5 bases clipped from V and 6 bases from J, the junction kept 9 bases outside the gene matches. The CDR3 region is CASSLPGTRVNEQFF. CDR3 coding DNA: TGTGCCAGCAGCCTCCCCGGGACTAGGGTCAATGAGCAGTTCTTC.

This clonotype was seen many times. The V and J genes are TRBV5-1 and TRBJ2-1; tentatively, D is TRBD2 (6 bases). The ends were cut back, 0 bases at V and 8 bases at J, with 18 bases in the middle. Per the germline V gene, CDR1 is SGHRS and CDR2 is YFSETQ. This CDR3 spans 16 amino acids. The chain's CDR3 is CASSLATTRLVDEQFF. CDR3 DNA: TGCGCCAGCAGCTTGGCCACGACTAGATTAGTTGATGAGCAGTTCTTC.

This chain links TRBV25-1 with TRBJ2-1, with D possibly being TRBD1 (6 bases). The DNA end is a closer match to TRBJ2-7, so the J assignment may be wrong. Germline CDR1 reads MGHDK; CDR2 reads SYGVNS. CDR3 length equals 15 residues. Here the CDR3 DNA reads TGTGCCAGCAGTTCCCTCCGGACAGCCACCTACGAGCAGTACTTC. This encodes CASSSLRTATYEQYF.

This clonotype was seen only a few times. The CDR3 here is CASSSSSQTRVETQYF. CDR3 sequence (DNA): TGTGCCAGCAGCTCCTCAAGCCAAACGAGGGTAGAGACCCAGTACTTC. V usage is TRBV12-3 or TRBV12-4 and J usage is TRBJ2-5; possibly TRBD2 for D (5 bases). Trimming removed 6 bases at V and 4 bases at J, with 21 bases between. This CDR3 has 16 amino acids.

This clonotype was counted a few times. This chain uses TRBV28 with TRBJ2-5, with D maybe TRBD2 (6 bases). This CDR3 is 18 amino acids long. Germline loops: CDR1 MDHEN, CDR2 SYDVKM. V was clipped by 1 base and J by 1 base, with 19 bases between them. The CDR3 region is CASSLLFGGGETQETQYF. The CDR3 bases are TGTGCCAGCAGTTTATTGTTCGGGGGTGGAGAGACCCAAGAGACCCAGTACTTC.

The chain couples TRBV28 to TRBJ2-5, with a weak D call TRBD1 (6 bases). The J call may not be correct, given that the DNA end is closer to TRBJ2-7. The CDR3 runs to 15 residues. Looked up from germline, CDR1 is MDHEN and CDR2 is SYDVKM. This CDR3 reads CASSPGQLSGYEQYF. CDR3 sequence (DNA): TGTGCCAGCAGCCCTGGACAGCTATCGGGATACGAGCAGTACTTC.